The present T cell receptor beta chain was sequenced within a study of graft-versus-host responses after intestinal transplantation. The CDR3 has 12 residues. Per the germline V gene, CDR1 is ENHRY and CDR2 is SYGVKD. Assay used: immunoSEQ multiplex PCR; TCRdb lists only in-frame clones, some missing. The sample carries 20,000 to 25,000 clones, under 50% recorded once. As for this clone: Germline and junction disagree at one end, which may indicate a read error.

V usage is TRBV10-3 and J usage is TRBJ2-1; the D gene is possibly TRBD2 (5 bases). This receptor was obtained from a human patient who received an intestinal transplant. The sequencing here drew on alloreactive CD4+ T cells from a mixed lymphocyte reaction culture, taken before intestinal transplant. The sample's subset: CFSE-low proliferating T cells sorted from approximately 6-day pre-transplant mixed lymphocyte reaction (GvH or HvG direction). DNA of the CDR3: TGTGTCATCAGTGAGTCGGCGAGGGTGCAGTTCTTC. Encoded protein: CVISESARVQFF.